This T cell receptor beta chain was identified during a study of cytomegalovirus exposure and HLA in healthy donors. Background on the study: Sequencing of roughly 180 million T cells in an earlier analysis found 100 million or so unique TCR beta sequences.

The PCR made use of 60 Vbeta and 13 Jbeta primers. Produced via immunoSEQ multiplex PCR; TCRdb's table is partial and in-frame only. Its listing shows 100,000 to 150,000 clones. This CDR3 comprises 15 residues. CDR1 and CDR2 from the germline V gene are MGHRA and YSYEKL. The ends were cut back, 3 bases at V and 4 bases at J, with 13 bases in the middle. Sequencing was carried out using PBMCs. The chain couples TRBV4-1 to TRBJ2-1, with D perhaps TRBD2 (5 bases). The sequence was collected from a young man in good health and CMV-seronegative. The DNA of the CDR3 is TGCGCCAGCAGCCACGGGGAAACGCCATACAATGAGCAGTTCTTC. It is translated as CASSHGETPYNEQFF.